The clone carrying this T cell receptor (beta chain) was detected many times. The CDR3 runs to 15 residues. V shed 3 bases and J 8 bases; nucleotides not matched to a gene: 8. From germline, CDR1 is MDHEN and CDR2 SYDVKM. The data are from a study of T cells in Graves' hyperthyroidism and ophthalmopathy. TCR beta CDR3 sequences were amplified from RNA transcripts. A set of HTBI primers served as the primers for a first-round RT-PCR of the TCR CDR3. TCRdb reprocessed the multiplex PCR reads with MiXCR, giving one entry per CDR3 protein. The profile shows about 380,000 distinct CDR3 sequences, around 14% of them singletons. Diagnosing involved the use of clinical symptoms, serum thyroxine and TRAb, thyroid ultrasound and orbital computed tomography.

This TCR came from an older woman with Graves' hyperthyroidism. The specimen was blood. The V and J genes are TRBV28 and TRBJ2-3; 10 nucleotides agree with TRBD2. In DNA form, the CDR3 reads TGTGCCAGCAGTTTTTCCGGGACTAGCGAGGGTACGCAGTATTTT. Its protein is CASSFSGTSEGTQYF.